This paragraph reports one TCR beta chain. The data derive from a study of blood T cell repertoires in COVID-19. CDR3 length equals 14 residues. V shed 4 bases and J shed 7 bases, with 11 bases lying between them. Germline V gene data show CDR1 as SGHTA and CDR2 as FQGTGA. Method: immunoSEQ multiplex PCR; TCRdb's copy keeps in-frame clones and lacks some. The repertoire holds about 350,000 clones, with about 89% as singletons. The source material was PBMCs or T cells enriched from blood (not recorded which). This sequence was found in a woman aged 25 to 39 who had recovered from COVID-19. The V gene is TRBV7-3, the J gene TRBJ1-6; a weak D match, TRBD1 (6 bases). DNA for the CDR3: TGTGCCAGCAGCTGGGAGGGGGGGAATTCACCCCTCCACTTT. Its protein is CASSWEGGNSPLHF.